These 4 T cell receptor beta chains share one sample of origin, sequenced in a study of cytomegalovirus exposure and HLA in healthy donors. The assay was immunoSEQ multiplex PCR, and TCRdb's table has in-frame clones only and misses some. The data hold 150,000 to 200,000 clones, with more than 70% observed a single time. Sample: PBMCs. The receptors here all came from a man aged 18 to 35 in good health and CMV-seronegative.

The chain is built from TRBV7-2 and TRBJ2-4; 12 bases are a match to TRBD2. Germline CDR1 reads SGHTA; CDR2 reads FQGNSA. CDR3 length equals 18 residues. The trim removed 3 bases at V and 0 bases at J, leaving 6 bases unmatched. The CDR3 DNA reads as TGTGCCAGCAGCTTTGCACTAGCGGGGGGCCGAGCCAAAAACATTCAGTACTTC. Protein product: CASSFALAGGRAKNIQYF.

This sequence joins TRBV5-6 and TRBJ2-1; D is undetermined. The germline V gene has CDR1 SGHDT and CDR2 YYEEEE. The ends were cut back, 0 bases at V and 1 base at J, with 11 bases in the middle. The CDR3 covers 16 residues. For the CDR3, the DNA is TGTGCCAGCAGCTTGGCCGTAGGAGCGTCCTACAATGAGCAGTTCTTC. It codes for CASSLAVGASYNEQFF.

V and J are TRBV19 and TRBJ2-2; D not certain. The CDR3 is 14 residues long. V was pared by 1 base and J by 4 bases, with 7 bases between. Germline values: CDR1 LNHDA, CDR2 SQIVND (reference sequence). The CDR3, as DNA: TGTGCCAGTAGTATAGGGCAAGTCACCGGGGAGCTGTTTTTT. Its protein product is CASSIGQVTGELFF.

The genes are TRBV6-5 and TRBJ2-7; tentatively, D is TRBD1 (5 bases). V lost 0 bases and J lost 2, with 8 bases in between. The CDR3 spans 14 residues. CDR1 and CDR2 (germline): MNHEY, SVGAGI. The DNA of the CDR3 is TGTGCCAGCAGTTACTCTGGCAGGGCCTACGAGCAGTACTTC. This gives the protein CASSYSGRAYEQYF.